A single sample gave rise to the 6 T cell receptor beta chains below, sequenced in a study of CD8 T cells in ankylosing spondylitis. TCRdb re-called the 5' RACE reads through MiXCR, storing one row per CDR3 protein. The sample carries tens of thousands of distinct CDR3 sequences, 16% recorded once. What was sequenced was blood. These receptor sequences come from a male donor with ankylosing spondylitis or in good health (not recorded which).

The gene calls are TRBV11-2 and TRBJ1-1; 9 positions match TRBD1. The V and J ends lost 5 bases and 4 bases, in that order; junction bases with no gene match: 8. The germline V gene encodes CDR1 SGHAT and CDR2 FQNNGV. This CDR3 comprises 15 residues. For the CDR3, the DNA is TGTGCCAGCAGCACCCAGACAGGGGGTCTCACTGAAGCTTTCTTT. This encodes CASSTQTGGLTEAFF.

This clonotype was recorded at least ten times. Here the CDR3 reads CASSFQGRRDQPQHF. CDR3 bases: TGCGCCAGCAGCTTTCAGGGCCGCCGCGATCAGCCCCAGCATTTT. This chain connects TRBV5-1 to TRBJ1-5, with a tentative D call TRBD1 (5 bases). Germline V lookup: CDR1 SGHRS, CDR2 YFSETQ. The length of the CDR3 is 15 residues. Trimming left V 2 bases short and J 5 bases short, with 14 bases between.

In this sample, this clonotype turned up a few times. The chain links TRBV4-2 to TRBJ1-4, with no clear D. This CDR3 has 16 residues. Germline lookup yields CDR1 LGHNA and CDR2 YNFKEQ. Trimming removed 1 base from V and 4 bases from J, with 13 bases in between. CDR3 in DNA: TGTGCCAGCAGCCAAGTTGGTGCGCAGCATAATGAAAAACTGTTTTTT. Its translation is CASSQVGAQHNEKLFF.

V gene TRBV20-1 combines with J gene TRBJ2-2; the match to TRBD2 covers 8 bases. Germline CDR1 and CDR2: DFQATT and SNEGSKA (reference sequence). The length of the CDR3 is 14 residues. J gave up 3 bases and V 6 bases, and 6 bases lay outside the gene matches. The CDR3 protein is CSAKAGAYTGELFF. CDR3 nucleotide sequence: TGCAGTGCGAAAGCGGGGGCCTACACCGGGGAGCTGTTTTTT.

The chain is built from TRBV12-3 or TRBV12-4 and TRBJ2-2; possible D gene TRBD2, 6 bases. Trimming pared 3 bases from V and 4 bases from J, leaving 9 bases between. This CDR3 contains 14 residues. CDR3 DNA: TGTGCCAGCAGTTTTATGGGAGGCACCGGGGAGCTGTTTTTT. Its protein product is CASSFMGGTGELFF.

This clonotype counts as large (0.1 to 1%). Mismatch with germline at one junction end may stem from a read error. The rearrangement joins TRBV7-9 to TRBJ1-2; the match to TRBD1 covers 8 bases. The CDR3 is 16 residues long. Germline V gives CDR1 SEHNR, CDR2 FQNEAQ (reference sequence). CDR3: CASSLAGQGFNYGYPF. In DNA, the CDR3 is TGTGCCAGCAGCTTAGCCGGACAGGGATTTAACTATGGCTACCCCTTC.